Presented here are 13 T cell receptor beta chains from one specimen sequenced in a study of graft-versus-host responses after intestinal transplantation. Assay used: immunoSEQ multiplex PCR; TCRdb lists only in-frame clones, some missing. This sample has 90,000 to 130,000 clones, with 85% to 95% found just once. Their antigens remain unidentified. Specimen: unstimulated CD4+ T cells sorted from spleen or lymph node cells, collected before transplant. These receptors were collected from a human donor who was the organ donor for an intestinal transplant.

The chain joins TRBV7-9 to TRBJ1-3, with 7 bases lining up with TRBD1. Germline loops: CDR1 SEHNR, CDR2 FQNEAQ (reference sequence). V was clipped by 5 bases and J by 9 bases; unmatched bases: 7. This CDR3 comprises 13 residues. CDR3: CASSDRDSRTIYF. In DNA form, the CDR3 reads TGTGCCAGCAGCGACCGGGACAGTCGCACCATATATTTT.

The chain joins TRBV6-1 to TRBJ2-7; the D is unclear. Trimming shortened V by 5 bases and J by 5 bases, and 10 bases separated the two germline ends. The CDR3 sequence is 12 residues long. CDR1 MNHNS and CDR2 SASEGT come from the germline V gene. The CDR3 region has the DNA TGTGCCAGCAGTCCCATTAGGGACGAGCAGTACTTC. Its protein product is CASSPIRDEQYF.

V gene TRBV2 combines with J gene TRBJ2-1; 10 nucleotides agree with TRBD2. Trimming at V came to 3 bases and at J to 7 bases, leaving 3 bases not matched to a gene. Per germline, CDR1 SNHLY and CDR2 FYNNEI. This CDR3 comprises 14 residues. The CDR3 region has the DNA TGTGCCAGCAGTGACTCGGGACTAGCGAATGAGCAGTTCTTC. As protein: CASSDSGLANEQFF.

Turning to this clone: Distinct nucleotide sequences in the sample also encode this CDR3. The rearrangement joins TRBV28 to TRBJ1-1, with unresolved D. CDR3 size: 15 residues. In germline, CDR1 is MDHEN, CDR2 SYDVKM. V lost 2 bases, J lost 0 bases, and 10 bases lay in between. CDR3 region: CASSLRQHMNTEAFF. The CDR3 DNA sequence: TGTGCCAGCAGTTTACGGCAGCACATGAACACTGAAGCTTTCTTT. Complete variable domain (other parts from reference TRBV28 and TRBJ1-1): DVKVTQSSRYLVKRTGEKVFLECVQDMDHENMFWYRQDPGLGLRLIYFSYDVKMKEKGDIPEGYSVSREKKERFSLILESASTNQTSMYLCASSLRQHMNTEAFFGQGTRLTVV.

The CDR3 here is CASSPAGANVLTF. The CDR3 DNA is TGTGCCAGCAGCCCAGCTGGGGCCAACGTCCTGACTTTC. The chain uses TRBV5-8 and TRBJ2-6; no definite D call. The CDR3 length is 13 residues. Trimming took 4 bases from V and 2 from J, leaving 4 bases between them. Per the germline V gene, CDR1 is SGHTS and CDR2 is YDEGEE.

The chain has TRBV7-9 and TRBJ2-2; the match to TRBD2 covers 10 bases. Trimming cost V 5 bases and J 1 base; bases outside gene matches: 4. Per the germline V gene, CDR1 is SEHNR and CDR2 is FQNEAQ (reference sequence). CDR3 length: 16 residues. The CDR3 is CASSASGRGNTGELFF. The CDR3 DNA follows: TGTGCCAGCAGCGCTAGCGGGAGAGGGAACACCGGGGAGCTGTTTTTT.

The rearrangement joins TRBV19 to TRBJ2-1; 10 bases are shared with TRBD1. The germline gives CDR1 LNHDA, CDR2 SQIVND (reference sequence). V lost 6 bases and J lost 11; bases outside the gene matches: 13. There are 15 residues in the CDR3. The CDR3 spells CASRRGGTGEYQQFF. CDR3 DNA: TGTGCCAGTAGGAGGGGTGGGACAGGGGAGTATCAGCAGTTCTTC. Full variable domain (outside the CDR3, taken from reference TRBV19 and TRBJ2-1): DGGITQSPKYLFRKEGQNVTLSCEQNLNHDAMYWYRQDPGQGLRLIYYSQIVNDFQKGDIAEGYSVSREKKESFPLTVTSAQKNPTAFYLCASRRGGTGEYQQFFGPGTRLTVL.

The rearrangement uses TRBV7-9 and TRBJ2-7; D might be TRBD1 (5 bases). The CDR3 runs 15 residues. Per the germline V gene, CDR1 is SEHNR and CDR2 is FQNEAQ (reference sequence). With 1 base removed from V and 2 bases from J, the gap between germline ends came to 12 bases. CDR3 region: CASSLEGRVAYEQYF. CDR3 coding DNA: TGTGCCAGCAGCTTAGAGGGCAGGGTCGCCTACGAGCAGTACTTC.

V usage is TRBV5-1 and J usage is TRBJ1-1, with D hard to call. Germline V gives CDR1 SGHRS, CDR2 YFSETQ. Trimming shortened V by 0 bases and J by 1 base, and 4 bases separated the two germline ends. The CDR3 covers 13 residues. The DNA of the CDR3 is TGCGCCAGCAGCTTGGAGGCGAACACTGAAGCTTTCTTT. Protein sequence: CASSLEANTEAFF.

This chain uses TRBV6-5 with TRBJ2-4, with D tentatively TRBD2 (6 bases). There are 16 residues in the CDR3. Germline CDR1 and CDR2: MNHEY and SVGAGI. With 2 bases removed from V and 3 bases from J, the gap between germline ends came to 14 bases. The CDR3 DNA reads TGTGCCAGCAGTTACCGTTCGGGGGTAGGCAAAAACATTCAGTACTTC. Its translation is CASSYRSGVGKNIQYF.

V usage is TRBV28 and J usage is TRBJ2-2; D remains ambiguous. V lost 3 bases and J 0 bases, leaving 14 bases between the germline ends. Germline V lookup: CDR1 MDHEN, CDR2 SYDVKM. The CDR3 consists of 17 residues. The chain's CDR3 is CASSLIIGNTNTGELFF. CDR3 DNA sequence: TGTGCCAGCAGTTTGATTATTGGGAATACGAACACCGGGGAGCTGTTTTTT.

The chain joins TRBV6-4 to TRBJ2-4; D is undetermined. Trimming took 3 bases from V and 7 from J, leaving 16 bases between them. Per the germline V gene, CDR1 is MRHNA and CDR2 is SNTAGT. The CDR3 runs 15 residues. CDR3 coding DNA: TGTGCCAGCAGTGAAGGGCCCATTCCGGCGAACATTCAGTACTTC. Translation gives CASSEGPIPANIQYF.

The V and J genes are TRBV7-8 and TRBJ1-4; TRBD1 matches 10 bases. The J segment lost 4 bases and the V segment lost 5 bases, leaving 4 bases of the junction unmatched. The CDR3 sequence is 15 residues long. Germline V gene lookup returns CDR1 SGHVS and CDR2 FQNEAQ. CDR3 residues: CASSPTGGVNEKLFF. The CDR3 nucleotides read TGTGCCAGCAGCCCGACAGGGGGCGTTAATGAAAAACTGTTTTTT.